The clone carrying this T cell receptor beta chain was recorded many times. Its antigen is still unknown. Template-switch 5'RACE cDNA synthesis added a 10-nucleotide unique molecular identifier. Each CDR3 protein gets one entry after TCRdb re-called the 5' RACE reads with MiXCR. The sample lists 81,000 or so distinct CDR3 sequences; about 12% were seen once. The germline CDR1 and CDR2 sequences are SEHNR and FQNEAQ (reference sequence). The CDR3 covers 12 residues. Trimming cost V 4 bases and J 8 bases, with 9 bases left between them. Indicated time point: longitudinal time-point 2. Unsorted libraries were prepared from 2 million PBMCs that had been stored at -80 C. The sample is drawn from a study of neurological immune-mediated disorders. The study, taken as a whole, reports: The most TCR clonal expansion was seen in HTLV-1-associated myelopathy, whereas the least was seen in multiple sclerosis, below the level in healthy controls. None of the CDR3 amino acid sequences found in expanded clones was shared across subjects. This suggests that the TCR-beta repertoires were private in all groups.

The source of this sequence is a female donor with HTLV-1-associated myelopathy (HAM/TSP). The sample comprised PBMCs. The chain is built from TRBV7-9 and TRBJ2-1; D not certain. The CDR3 spells CASSWGRDEQFF. The CDR3 DNA reads TGTGCCAGCAGCTGGGGAAGGGATGAGCAGTTCTTC.